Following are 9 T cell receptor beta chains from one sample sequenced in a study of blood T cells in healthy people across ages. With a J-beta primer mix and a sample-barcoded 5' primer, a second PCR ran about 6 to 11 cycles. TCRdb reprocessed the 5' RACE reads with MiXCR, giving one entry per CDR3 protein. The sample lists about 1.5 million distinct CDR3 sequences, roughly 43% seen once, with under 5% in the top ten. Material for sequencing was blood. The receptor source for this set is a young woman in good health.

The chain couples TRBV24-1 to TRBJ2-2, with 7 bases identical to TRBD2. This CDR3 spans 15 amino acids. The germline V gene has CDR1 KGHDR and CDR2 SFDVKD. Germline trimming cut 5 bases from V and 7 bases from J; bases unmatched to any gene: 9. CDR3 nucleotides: TGTGCCACCAGTGCCATACGCGGGAGTATCGGGGAGCTGTTTTTT. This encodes CATSAIRGSIGELFF.

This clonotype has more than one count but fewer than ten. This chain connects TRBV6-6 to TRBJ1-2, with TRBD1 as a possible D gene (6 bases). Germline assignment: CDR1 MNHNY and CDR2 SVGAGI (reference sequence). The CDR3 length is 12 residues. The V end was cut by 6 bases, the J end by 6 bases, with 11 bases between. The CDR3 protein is CASSPRGDGYTF. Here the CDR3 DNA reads TGTGCCAGCAGCCCCAGGGGAGATGGCTACACCTTC.

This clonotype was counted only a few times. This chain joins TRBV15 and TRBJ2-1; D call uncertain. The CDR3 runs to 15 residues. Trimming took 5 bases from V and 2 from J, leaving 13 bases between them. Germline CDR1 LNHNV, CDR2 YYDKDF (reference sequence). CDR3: CATSPGPEAYNEQFF. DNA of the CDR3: TGTGCCACCAGCCCAGGCCCAGAAGCCTACAATGAGCAGTTCTTC. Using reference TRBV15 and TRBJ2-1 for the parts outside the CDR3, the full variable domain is DAMVIQNPRYQVTQFGKPVTLSCSQTLNHNVMYWYQQKSSQAPKLLFHYYDKDFNNEADTPDNFQSRRPNTSFCFLDIRSPGLGDTAMYLCATSPGPEAYNEQFFGPGTRLTVL.

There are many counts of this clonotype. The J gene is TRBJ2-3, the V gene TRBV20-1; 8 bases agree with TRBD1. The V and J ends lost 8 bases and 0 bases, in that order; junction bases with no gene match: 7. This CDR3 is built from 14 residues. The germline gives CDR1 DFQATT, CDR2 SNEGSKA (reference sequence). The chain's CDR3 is CSKLTGASTDTQYF. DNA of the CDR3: TGCAGTAAGCTGACAGGGGCTAGCACAGATACGCAGTATTTT.

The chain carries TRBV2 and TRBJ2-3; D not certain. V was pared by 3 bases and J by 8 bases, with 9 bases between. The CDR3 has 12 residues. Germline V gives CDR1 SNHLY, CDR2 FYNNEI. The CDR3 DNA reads TGTGCCAGCAGTGAGCCTTCCGTTACGCAGTATTTT. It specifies CASSEPSVTQYF.

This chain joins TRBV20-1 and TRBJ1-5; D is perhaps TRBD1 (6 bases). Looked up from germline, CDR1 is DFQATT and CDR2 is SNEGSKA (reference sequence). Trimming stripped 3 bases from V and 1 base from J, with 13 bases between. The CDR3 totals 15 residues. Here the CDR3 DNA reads TGCAGTGCTAGTACAGGGCTCCGGAGCAATCAGCCCCAGCATTTT. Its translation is CSASTGLRSNQPQHF.

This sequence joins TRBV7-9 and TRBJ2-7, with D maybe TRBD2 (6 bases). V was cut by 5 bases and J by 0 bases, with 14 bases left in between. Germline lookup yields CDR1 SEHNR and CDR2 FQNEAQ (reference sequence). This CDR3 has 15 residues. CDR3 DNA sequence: TGTGCCAGCAGCCCGAAGGAGGGGCCCTCCTACGAGCAGTACTTC. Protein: CASSPKEGPSYEQYF.

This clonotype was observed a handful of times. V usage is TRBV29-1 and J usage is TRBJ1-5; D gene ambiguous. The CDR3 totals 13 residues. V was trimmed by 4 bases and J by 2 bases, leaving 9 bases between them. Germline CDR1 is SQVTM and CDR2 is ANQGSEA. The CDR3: CSVGVGGNQPQHF. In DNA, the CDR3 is TGCAGCGTTGGCGTCGGGGGCAATCAGCCCCAGCATTTT.

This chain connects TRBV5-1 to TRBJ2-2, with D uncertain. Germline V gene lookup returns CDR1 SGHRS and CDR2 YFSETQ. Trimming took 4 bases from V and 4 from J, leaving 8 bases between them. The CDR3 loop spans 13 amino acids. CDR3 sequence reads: CASSPDITGELFF. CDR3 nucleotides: TGCGCCAGCAGCCCAGACATCACCGGGGAGCTGTTTTTT.